The 31 T cell receptor beta chains below all came from one sample that was sequenced in a study of shared clonotypes between healthy human individuals. TCRdb's copy holds only in-frame clones and misses some; the assay was immunoSEQ multiplex PCR. The sample contains more than 900,000 clones, around 78% of which appear only once. The sample consisted of memory CD4+ T cells from PBMCs. As for subset: CD45RA-negative fraction. The receptor set was obtained from a young man in good health. Some clones in this sample may be carry-over from other donors' samples.

V usage is TRBV7-6 and J usage is TRBJ2-1; 9 nucleotides align to TRBD2. Germline V gives CDR1 SGHVS, CDR2 FNYEAQ. The CDR3 is 16 amino acids. Trimming cost V 1 base and J 6 bases; bases outside gene matches: 7. The CDR3 reads CASSLVSSGRPNEQFF. CDR3 nucleotide sequence: TGTGCCAGCAGCTTAGTGTCCAGCGGGAGGCCCAATGAGCAGTTCTTC.

The rearrangement joins TRBV25-1 to TRBJ2-1, with D maybe TRBD2 (6 bases). CDR1 is MGHDK, CDR2 SYGVNS, per germline. The CDR3 runs to 18 residues. V was pared by 4 bases and J by 1 base, with 20 bases between. The CDR3 bases are TGTGCCAGCAGTGGCCTCCCCGGCAGGGAGGTATCCTACAATGAGCAGTTCTTC. Amino acid sequence: CASSGLPGREVSYNEQFF.

The CDR3 DNA is TGTGCCAGCAGCCTCGGGGAGGACGCAGATACGCAGTATTTT. It translates to CASSLGEDADTQYF. The genes are TRBV6-5 and TRBJ2-3, with D possibly being TRBD2 (6 bases). Germline-derived CDR1 and CDR2 are MNHEY and SVGAGI. This CDR3 is built from 14 residues. V dropped 6 bases and J dropped 4 bases, with 14 bases sitting between them.

This chain links TRBV28 with TRBJ2-7, with 7 bases lining up with TRBD2. V was clipped by 3 bases and J by 2 bases; unmatched bases: 16. The CDR3 has 18 amino acids. Germline V gives CDR1 MDHEN, CDR2 SYDVKM. For the CDR3, the DNA is TGTGCCAGCAGTTTGAGTGTAGGTGGTAGCGGGTTTGCCTACGAGCAGTACTTC. Its translation is CASSLSVGGSGFAYEQYF.

With regard to this clone: The identical CDR3 is also encoded by other nucleotide sequences in the sample. The gene calls are TRBV7-9 and TRBJ2-5; TRBD2 aligns across 16 bases. Germline CDR1 and CDR2: SEHNR and FQNEAQ (reference sequence). The J segment lost 2 bases and the V segment lost 5 bases, leaving 5 bases of the junction unmatched. The CDR3 has 17 amino acids. CDR3: CASSPGLAGGTQETQYF. The CDR3 nucleotides are TGTGCCAGCAGCCCGGGACTAGCGGGAGGGACGCAAGAGACCCAGTACTTC.

This rearrangement joins TRBV5-1 to TRBJ1-2, with 10 bases matching TRBD1. Trimming cost V 3 bases and J 7 bases; bases outside gene matches: 6. The CDR3 covers 14 residues. Looked up from germline, CDR1 is SGHRS and CDR2 is YFSETQ. CDR3 loop: CASSWGQGLAGYTF. CDR3 nucleotide sequence: TGCGCCAGCAGCTGGGGACAGGGGCTGGCTGGCTACACCTTC.

Here the CDR3 DNA reads TGCGCCAGCAGTTCCGGGACAGGGGGCTGGACCGGGGAGCTGTTTTTT. This encodes CASSSGTGGWTGELFF. The chain couples TRBV10-2 to TRBJ2-2, with 12 bases fitting TRBD1. Germline V lookup: CDR1 WSHSY, CDR2 SAAADI. V dropped 5 bases and J dropped 5; count of bases not matched to a gene: 6. The CDR3 covers 16 residues.

Only a few counts were recorded for this clone. The chain employs TRBV2 and TRBJ1-2; the D gene is possibly TRBD1 (5 bases). V was cut by 7 bases and J by 4 bases, with 16 bases left in between. The germline gives CDR1 SNHLY, CDR2 FYNNEI. The length of the CDR3 is 14 residues. As DNA, the CDR3 is TGTGCCAGCATTCCGGGAGTGGGGACCTATGGCTACACCTTC. The encoded protein is CASIPGVGTYGYTF.

With regard to this clone: It differs at one base from a far larger clone, so likely a read error. Other DNA sequences in this specimen translate into the identical CDR3. In DNA form, the CDR3 reads TGTGCCAGCAGTCTCCGGGACAGCAATCAGCCCCAGCATTTT. This codes for CASSLRDSNQPQHF. The V and J genes are TRBV27 and TRBJ1-5; possibly TRBD1 for D (5 bases). The length of the CDR3 is 14 residues. Looked up from germline, CDR1 is MNHEY and CDR2 is SMNVEV (reference sequence). V lost 5 bases and J lost 1, with 9 bases in between.

Only a few counts were recorded for this clone. J is TRBJ2-7 and V is TRBV5-6, with D tentatively TRBD1 (6 bases). The germline CDR1 and CDR2 sequences are SGHDT and YYEEEE. V was trimmed by 0 bases and J by 6 bases, leaving 7 bases between them. The CDR3 contains 12 residues. CDR3 DNA: TGTGCCAGCAGCTTGGGGGGGCTCGAGCAGTACTTC. Encoded protein: CASSLGGLEQYF.

This clone was picked up one time. V and J are TRBV30 and TRBJ2-1; TRBD2 matches 7 bases. V was pared by 0 bases and J by 6 bases, with 5 bases of the junction left unmatched. Germline CDR1 GTSNPN, CDR2 SVGIG (reference sequence). CDR3 size: 14 residues. CDR3 region: CAWSVLSGGNEQFF. CDR3 DNA: TGTGCCTGGAGTGTTTTATCGGGGGGCAATGAGCAGTTCTTC.

J is TRBJ2-2 and V is TRBV6-5; perhaps TRBD2 as D (6 bases). Per the germline V gene, CDR1 is MNHEY and CDR2 is SVGAGI. The CDR3 extends over 15 amino acids. Trimming took off 6 bases at V and 6 bases at J, with 17 bases between the two ends. Here the CDR3 DNA reads TGTGCCAGCAGCAAGACGTACACGGGAGCCGGGGAGCTGTTTTTT. This translates into CASSKTYTGAGELFF.

This chain uses TRBV5-1 with TRBJ2-5; no definite D call. Germline lookup yields CDR1 SGHRS and CDR2 YFSETQ. This CDR3 region has 14 residues. The V gene lost 0 bases and the J gene lost 5 bases, with 11 bases spanning the gap. This CDR3 is CASSLEGSRETQYF. The CDR3 DNA reads as TGCGCCAGCAGCTTGGAAGGATCTCGGGAGACCCAGTACTTC.

Remarks on this clone: One end of the junction is discordant with germline, which a read error may explain. CDR3 region: CASSLDRASSEQYF. The CDR3 DNA reads TGTGCCAGCAGCTTAGATAGGGCCTCCTCCGAGCAGTACTTC. The chain recombines TRBV11-2 with TRBJ2-7, with D hard to call. Germline lookup yields CDR1 SGHAT and CDR2 FQNNGV. The CDR3 runs to 14 residues.

This chain uses TRBV6-6 with TRBJ1-1; D is perhaps TRBD1 (6 bases). CDR1 is MNHNY, CDR2 SVGAGI, per germline (reference sequence). The CDR3 sequence is 14 residues long. The ends were cut back, 2 bases at V and 1 base at J, with 8 bases in the middle. The CDR3 DNA is TGTGCCAGCAGTTACGGGACAAAGAACACTGAAGCTTTCTTT. Residues: CASSYGTKNTEAFF.

Turning to this clone: Other DNA sequences in the same sample also yield this CDR3. This chain uses TRBV5-1 with TRBJ1-2; D not resolved. Germline V gives CDR1 SGHRS, CDR2 YFSETQ. V lost 4 bases and J 3 bases, leaving 10 bases between the germline ends. The CDR3 totals 13 residues. The DNA of the CDR3 is TGCGCCAGCAGCCGCGAGTCAGACTATGGCTACACCTTC. It specifies CASSRESDYGYTF.

The table lists this clone with many counts. The chain couples TRBV7-2 to TRBJ1-5, with 9 bases fitting TRBD1. Germline trimming cut 1 base from V and 5 bases from J; bases unmatched to any gene: 3. The CDR3 runs 15 residues. Germline V gene sequence: CDR1 SGHTA, CDR2 FQGNSA. The CDR3 loop reads CASSLDRGRDQPQHF. The CDR3, as DNA: TGTGCCAGCAGCTTAGACAGGGGGCGGGATCAGCCCCAGCATTTT.

V gene TRBV5-4 combines with J gene TRBJ2-2; unclear D gene. CDR1 SGHNT and CDR2 YYREEE come from the germline V gene (reference sequence). The length of the CDR3 is 14 residues. V lost 0 bases to trimming and J lost 3 bases, with 6 bases between them. CDR3 sequence: CASSLESHTGELFF. CDR3 nucleotides: TGTGCCAGCAGCTTGGAGTCCCACACCGGGGAGCTGTTTTTT.

In its sample, this clone was seen many times. V and J are TRBV30 and TRBJ1-5, with D possibly TRBD1 on 5 matching bases. The CDR3 sequence is 17 residues long. The germline CDR1 and CDR2 sequences are GTSNPN and SVGIG (reference sequence). V lost 0 bases and J lost 0, with 15 bases in between. The CDR3, as DNA: TGTGCCTGGAGTGTGGGAGGCAGGGCTTATAGCAATCAGCCCCAGCATTTT. It codes for CAWSVGGRAYSNQPQHF.

The V gene is TRBV11-2, the J gene TRBJ1-3; D is uncertain. The CDR3 contains 12 residues. With 1 base removed from V and 11 bases from J, the gap between germline ends came to 9 bases. Germline V gives CDR1 SGHAT, CDR2 FQNNGV. DNA of the CDR3: TGTGCCAGCAGCTTAGGGCCCACCGCCATATATTTT. As protein: CASSLGPTAIYF.

With regard to this clone: A far bigger clonotype differs at one base, so this is likely a read error. The chain links TRBV2 to TRBJ2-5; D is unclear. Germline V CDR1 and CDR2: SNHLY, FYNNEI. V lost 6 bases, J lost 5 bases, and 13 bases lay in between. The CDR3 covers 13 residues. The CDR3 DNA reads as TGTGCCAGCAGCGATGTTGGCTGGGAGACCCAGTACTTC. It specifies CASSDVGWETQYF.

The gene calls are TRBV2 and TRBJ1-1; 7 bases agree with TRBD1. Germline V CDR1 and CDR2: SNHLY, FYNNEI. The junction had 7 bases not matched to a gene; V was cut back by 2 bases and J by 4 bases. There are 15 residues in the CDR3. CDR3 sequence: CASSEYRGKGTEAFF. DNA for the CDR3: TGTGCCAGCAGTGAATACAGGGGAAAGGGCACTGAAGCTTTCTTT. The full variable domain, with the rest looked up from reference TRBV2 and TRBJ1-1, is EPEVTQTPSHQVTQMGQEVILRCVPISNHLYFYWYRQILGQKVEFLVSFYNNEISEKSEIFDDQFSVERPDGSNFTLKIRSTKLEDSAMYFCASSEYRGKGTEAFFGQGTRLTVV.

The gene calls are TRBV6-5 and TRBJ1-5; perhaps TRBD1 as D (5 bases). This CDR3 is 14 amino acids long. Deletions cut 5 bases from V and 4 bases from J, with 12 bases between. Looked up from germline, CDR1 is MNHEY and CDR2 is SVGAGI. Here the CDR3 reads CASSPRDGNQPQHF. CDR3 in DNA: TGTGCCAGCAGTCCCAGGGACGGAAATCAGCCCCAGCATTTT.

The J gene is TRBJ2-2, the V gene TRBV6-5; TRBD2 matches 9 bases. This CDR3 comprises 15 residues. The trim removed 6 bases at V and 3 bases at J, leaving 5 bases unmatched. Germline CDR1 is MNHEY and CDR2 is SVGAGI. CDR3 coding DNA: TGTGCCAGCAGCCAAGCGGGAGGACACACCGGGGAGCTGTTTTTT. It is translated as CASSQAGGHTGELFF.

This rearrangement joins TRBV19 to TRBJ2-1; 8 bases fit TRBD2. The length of the CDR3 is 15 residues. Germline lookup yields CDR1 LNHDA and CDR2 SQIVND (reference sequence). The junction had 8 bases not matched to a gene; V was cut back by 10 bases and J by 0 bases. CDR3 residues: CATPPREGSYNEQFF. As DNA, the CDR3 is TGTGCCACCCCTCCCCGGGAGGGCTCCTACAATGAGCAGTTCTTC. Together with reference TRBV19 and TRBJ2-1, the CDR3 gives the full variable domain: DGGITQSPKYLFRKEGQNVTLSCEQNLNHDAMYWYRQDPGQGLRLIYYSQIVNDFQKGDIAEGYSVSREKKESFPLTVTSAQKNPTAFYLCATPPREGSYNEQFFGPGTRLTVL.

As to this clone: This same CDR3 is encoded by further DNA sequences in the sample. The chain has TRBV5-1 and TRBJ1-4; D gene ambiguous. The CDR3 is 14 amino acids. V was shortened by 4 bases and J by 2 bases, with 9 bases between the two germline ends. Germline assignment: CDR1 SGHRS and CDR2 YFSETQ. The CDR3: CASSPGPTNEKLFF. The CDR3 nucleotides are TGCGCCAGCAGCCCGGGCCCTACTAATGAAAAACTGTTTTTT.

This clone was counted once. This chain joins TRBV2 and TRBJ2-1; 8 nucleotides match TRBD1. CDR1 is SNHLY, CDR2 FYNNEI, per germline. Unmatched junction bases numbered 2, after V lost 6 bases and J lost 4 bases. The CDR3 is 13 amino acids. In DNA, the CDR3 is TGTGCCAGCAGCGGACAGGGATACAATGAGCAGTTCTTC. It codes for CASSGQGYNEQFF.

The J gene is TRBJ1-2, the V gene TRBV6-5; D might be TRBD1 (5 bases). CDR3 length: 13 amino acids. Germline CDR1 and CDR2: MNHEY and SVGAGI. Trimming pared 6 bases from V and 2 bases from J, leaving 10 bases between. In DNA, the CDR3 is TGTGCCAGCAGCGGTACAGGAAACTATGGCTACACCTTC. Translating gives CASSGTGNYGYTF.

The chain links TRBV6-1 to TRBJ1-1; 8 bases map to TRBD1. Losses at the gene ends were 2 bases for V and 2 bases for J; bases not matched to a gene: 7. The germline gives CDR1 MNHNS, CDR2 SASEGT. The CDR3 is made up of 16 amino acids. The CDR3 nucleotides are TGTGCCAGCAGTGAAATCCAGGGGGCGACAAACACTGAAGCTTTCTTT. It encodes CASSEIQGATNTEAFF.

This chain connects TRBV10-1 to TRBJ1-1, with D tentatively TRBD1 (6 bases). V gave up 5 bases and J gave up 4 bases, with 11 bases separating them. The CDR3 runs 13 residues. Germline-derived CDR1 and CDR2 are WNHNN and SYGVQD (reference sequence). This CDR3 reads CASSQGLTTEAFF. CDR3 coding DNA: TGCGCCAGCAGTCAGGGGTTGACCACTGAAGCTTTCTTT.

The V and J genes are TRBV19 and TRBJ1-2; D possibly corresponds to TRBD1 (5 bases). Germline V gene data show CDR1 as LNHDA and CDR2 as SQIVND (reference sequence). V lost 7 bases and J 0 bases, leaving 24 bases between the germline ends. The CDR3 consists of 18 residues. In nucleotides, the CDR3 is TGTGCCAGTACTCCTTTTGGGGGGAGTGTTGGAGCTAACTATGGCTACACCTTC. Amino acid sequence: CASTPFGGSVGANYGYTF.